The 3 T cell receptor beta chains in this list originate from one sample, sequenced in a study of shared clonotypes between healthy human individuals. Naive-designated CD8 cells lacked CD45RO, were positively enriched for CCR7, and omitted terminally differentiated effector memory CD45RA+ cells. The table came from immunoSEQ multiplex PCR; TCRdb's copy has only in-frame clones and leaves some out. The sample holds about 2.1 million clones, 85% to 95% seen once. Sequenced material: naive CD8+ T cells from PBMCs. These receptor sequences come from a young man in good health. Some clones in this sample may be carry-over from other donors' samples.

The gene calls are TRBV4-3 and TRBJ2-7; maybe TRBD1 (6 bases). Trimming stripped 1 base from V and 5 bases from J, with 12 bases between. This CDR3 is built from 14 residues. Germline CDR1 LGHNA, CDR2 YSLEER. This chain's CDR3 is CASSQATGSHEQYF. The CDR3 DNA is TGCGCCAGCAGCCAAGCAACAGGGAGCCACGAGCAGTACTTC.

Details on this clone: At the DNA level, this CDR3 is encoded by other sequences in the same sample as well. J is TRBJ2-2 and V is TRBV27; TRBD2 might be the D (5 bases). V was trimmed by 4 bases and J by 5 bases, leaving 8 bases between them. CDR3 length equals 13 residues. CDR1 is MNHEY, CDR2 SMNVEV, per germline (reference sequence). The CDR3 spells CASSSRGTGELFF. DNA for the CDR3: TGTGCCAGCAGTTCCCGGGGAACCGGGGAGCTGTTTTTT.

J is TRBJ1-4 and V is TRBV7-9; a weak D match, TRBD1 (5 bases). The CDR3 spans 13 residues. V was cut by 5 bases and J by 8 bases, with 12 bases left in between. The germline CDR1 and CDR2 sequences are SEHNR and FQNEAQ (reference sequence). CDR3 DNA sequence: TGTGCCAGCAGCCCCGGGACTTGGGAAAAACTGTTTTTT. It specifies CASSPGTWEKLFF.